These 8 T cell receptor beta chains came from one sample sequenced in a study of blood T cell repertoires in COVID-19. Sequenced by immunoSEQ multiplex PCR; TCRdb stores in-frame clones only, minus some. The repertoire holds 260,000 or so clones, with 70% to 90% as singletons. Sequencing used peripheral blood. The receptors come from a human donor in a cohort sampled during active COVID-19.

The V call is TRBV30, the J call TRBJ1-5, with 9 nucleotides matching TRBD1. V lost 3 bases and J lost 4; bases outside the gene matches: 4. The germline V gene encodes CDR1 GTSNPN and CDR2 SVGIG (reference sequence). The CDR3 contains 14 residues. The CDR3 nucleotides are TGTGCCTGGAGGCCCGGGACAGGGAATCAGCCCCAGCATTTT. It codes for CAWRPGTGNQPQHF.

The rearrangement joins TRBV5-1 to TRBJ2-1; tentatively, D is TRBD2 (5 bases). Germline loops: CDR1 SGHRS, CDR2 YFSETQ. This CDR3 is 16 amino acids long. The germline V and J ends were trimmed by 0 bases and 0 bases, with 10 bases remaining between them. In DNA form, the CDR3 reads TGCGCCAGCAGCTTGGACCGACTAAGCTCCTACAATGAGCAGTTCTTC. Its translation: CASSLDRLSSYNEQFF.

There are a few counts of this clone. The rearrangement links TRBV5-1 to TRBJ1-2; maybe TRBD1 (6 bases). Germline values: CDR1 SGHRS, CDR2 YFSETQ. CDR3 length: 15 amino acids. V lost 5 bases, J lost 3 bases, and 17 bases lay in between. The CDR3 is CASSSLQGLDYGYTF. CDR3 nucleotides: TGCGCCAGCAGTTCGCTCCAGGGGCTCGACTATGGCTACACCTTC.

CDR3 amino acids: CASSLGRELTEAFF. In nucleotides, the CDR3 is TGTGCCAGCAGCCTTGGACGGGAGCTAACTGAAGCTTTCTTT. The gene calls are TRBV3-1 (or the pseudogene TRBV3-2) and TRBJ1-1; D ambiguous. The V end lost 4 bases, the J end lost 5 bases, and 14 bases lay between the germline ends. CDR1 and CDR2 from the germline V gene are LGHDT and YNNKEL (reference sequence). The CDR3 is made up of 14 amino acids.

This chain links TRBV19 with TRBJ1-1; 10 bases fit TRBD1. J was trimmed by 3 bases and V by 4 bases; bases with no gene match: 8. This CDR3 has 16 residues. Germline V CDR1 and CDR2: LNHDA, SQIVND (reference sequence). The CDR3 DNA reads TGTGCCAGTAGTAGGGGTCAGGACAGGGGGTACACTGAAGCTTTCTTT. This gives the protein CASSRGQDRGYTEAFF. The complete variable domain, with remaining parts taken from reference TRBV19 and TRBJ1-1, reads DGGITQSPKYLFRKEGQNVTLSCEQNLNHDAMYWYRQDPGQGLRLIYYSQIVNDFQKGDIAEGYSVSREKKESFPLTVTSAQKNPTAFYLCASSRGQDRGYTEAFFGQGTRLTVV.

The chain carries TRBV7-2 and TRBJ1-1; D is ambiguous. The germline V and J ends were trimmed by 5 bases and 8 bases, with 21 bases remaining between them. The CDR3 contains 15 residues. Germline lookup yields CDR1 SGHTA and CDR2 FQGNSA. The chain's CDR3 is CASSLRGSGTVEAFF. CDR3 nucleotide sequence: TGTGCCAGCAGCCTCCGCGGATCGGGAACGGTAGAAGCTTTCTTT.

The genes are TRBV3-1 (or the pseudogene TRBV3-2) and TRBJ1-2; possible D gene TRBD1, 5 bases. The CDR3 covers 18 residues. V gave up 0 bases and J gave up 3 bases, with 20 bases separating them. Germline CDR1 and CDR2: LGHDT and YNNKEL (reference sequence). CDR3 in DNA: TGTGCCAGCAGCCAAGATGGATCCTTGACAGCCGTTCACTATGGCTACACCTTC. Protein: CASSQDGSLTAVHYGYTF.

The count of this clone is one. The CDR3 here is CASSSHTSTGYGYTF. CDR3 DNA sequence: TGTGCCAGCAGTTCTCATACGTCAACAGGTTATGGCTACACCTTC. J is TRBJ1-2 and V is TRBV28; a possible D gene is TRBD1 (5 bases). V lost 4 bases, J lost 5 bases, and 17 bases lay in between. Germline assignment: CDR1 MDHEN and CDR2 SYDVKM. CDR3 length: 15 residues.